These 26 T cell receptor beta chains were all obtained from the same sample, sequenced in a study of shared clonotypes between healthy human individuals. Here immunoSEQ multiplex PCR was the method, and the copy in TCRdb shows in-frame clones only, minus some. The data show 700,000 or so clones, 60% to 80% seen once. The material sequenced was memory CD4+ T cells sorted from blood. The subset here: CD45RA-negative fraction. The receptors were gathered from a woman aged 30 to 39 in good health.

This clone was picked up a small number of times. This chain joins TRBV2 and TRBJ2-7, with a possible D match to TRBD1 (6 bases). The germline CDR1 and CDR2 sequences are SNHLY and FYNNEI. This CDR3 region has 11 residues. The V end lost 8 bases, the J end lost 1 base, and 6 bases lay between the germline ends. The DNA for the CDR3 is TGTGCCAGCGGACAGTCCTACGAGCAGTACTTC. This sequence encodes CASGQSYEQYF.

V usage is TRBV27 and J usage is TRBJ1-1; 9 bases line up with TRBD1. Germline-derived CDR1 and CDR2 are MNHEY and SMNVEV (reference sequence). The CDR3 runs to 17 residues. V was clipped by 6 bases and J by 5 bases; unmatched bases: 16. The CDR3 protein is CASRTGTGSILGTEAFF. For the CDR3, the DNA is TGTGCCAGCAGGACCGGGACAGGGAGTATTCTAGGGACTGAAGCTTTCTTT.

The CDR3 sequence is CASSRFALIVTDTQYF. CDR3 in DNA: TGTGCCAGCTCACGATTCGCTTTAATAGTCACAGATACGCAGTATTTT. The V call is TRBV18, the J call TRBJ2-3; unclear D gene. This CDR3 region has 16 residues. Germline CDR1 reads KGHSH; CDR2 reads LQKENI. The V gene lost 4 bases and the J gene lost 2 bases, with 16 bases spanning the gap.

This clone was detected only once. V usage is TRBV14 and J usage is TRBJ1-1; D is possibly TRBD1 (5 bases). This CDR3 region has 14 residues. The V end was cut by 2 bases, the J end by 6 bases, with 13 bases between. Germline V lookup: CDR1 SGHDN, CDR2 FVKESK. The CDR3 DNA reads as TGTGCCAGCAGCCAATTTCAGGGCGGCCCTGAAGCTTTCTTT. It specifies CASSQFQGGPEAFF.

The chain has TRBV7-2 and TRBJ1-3; TRBD1 matches 7 bases. CDR1 SGHTA and CDR2 FQGNSA come from the germline V gene. CDR3 length equals 15 residues. The V segment lost 0 bases and the J segment 1 base; nucleotides outside the gene matches: 0. CDR3 DNA: TGTGCCAGCAGCTTAGCGACAGGGTCTGGAAACACCATATATTTT. Its protein product is CASSLATGSGNTIYF.

The chain carries TRBV2 and TRBJ2-1; D is perhaps TRBD2 (5 bases). The CDR3 has 17 amino acids. V lost 7 bases to trimming and J lost 0 bases, with 19 bases between them. Germline lookup yields CDR1 SNHLY and CDR2 FYNNEI. CDR3 loop: CASTDPSLASSYNEQFF. The CDR3 DNA sequence: TGTGCCAGCACTGACCCGTCATTAGCGAGCTCCTACAATGAGCAGTTCTTC.

The chain combines TRBV27 with TRBJ1-4; D not certain. The germline CDR1 and CDR2 sequences are MNHEY and SMNVEV (reference sequence). The CDR3 has 12 residues. V was trimmed by 5 bases and J by 10 bases, leaving 11 bases between them. As DNA, the CDR3 is TGTGCCAGCAGTCCCTCGACTGGAAAACTGTTTTTT. Translation: CASSPSTGKLFF. Combining the CDR3 with reference TRBV27 and TRBJ1-4 gives the whole variable domain EAQVTQNPRYLITVTGKKLTVTCSQNMNHEYMSWYRQDPGLGLRQIYYSMNVEVTDKGDVPEGYKVSRKEKRNFPLILESPSPNQTSLYFCASSPSTGKLFFGSGTQLSVL.

The chain uses TRBV28 and TRBJ2-7, with D possibly matching TRBD2 (5 bases). Per germline, CDR1 MDHEN and CDR2 SYDVKM. The CDR3 has 15 amino acids. V lost 6 bases, J lost 0 bases, and 15 bases lay in between. The CDR3 here is CASRTSWTGSYEQYF. The CDR3 DNA is TGTGCCAGCAGAACGTCTTGGACTGGCTCCTACGAGCAGTACTTC.

Notes on this clone: Other nucleotide sequences from this sample produce the same CDR3. The chain carries TRBV28 and TRBJ1-2; D is undetermined. Trimming took off 5 bases at V and 5 bases at J, with 6 bases between the two ends. Germline V lookup: CDR1 MDHEN, CDR2 SYDVKM. The CDR3 sequence is 11 residues long. The CDR3 is CASSGGYGYTF. The CDR3 nucleotides are TGTGCCAGCAGTGGAGGGTATGGCTACACCTTC.

The V call is TRBV25-1, the J call TRBJ1-5; possible D gene TRBD1, 6 bases. V was trimmed by 5 bases and J by 4 bases, leaving 12 bases between them. Germline assignment: CDR1 MGHDK and CDR2 SYGVNS. The CDR3 runs to 14 residues. The CDR3 bases are TGTGCCAGCAGTCGGACAGAGCCTAATCAGCCCCAGCATTTT. This gives the protein CASSRTEPNQPQHF.

The chain has TRBV5-1 and TRBJ2-7; D possibly corresponds to TRBD2 (6 bases). This CDR3 is 14 amino acids long. CDR1 is SGHRS and CDR2 is YFSETQ in the germline V gene. The V gene lost 0 bases and the J gene lost 4 bases, with 11 bases spanning the gap. The CDR3 protein is CASSLDRELYEQYF. CDR3 in DNA: TGCGCCAGCAGCTTGGATCGGGAGCTTTACGAGCAGTACTTC. Using reference TRBV5-1 and TRBJ2-7 for the parts outside the CDR3, the full variable domain is KAGVTQTPRYLIKTRGQQVTLSCSPISGHRSVSWYQQTPGQGLQFLFEYFSETQRNKGNFPGRFSGRQFSNSRSEMNVSTLELGDSALYLCASSLDRELYEQYFGPGTRLTVT.

J is TRBJ1-2 and V is TRBV10-3; TRBD1 agrees at 9 bases. This CDR3 region has 14 residues. Germline V gene data show CDR1 as ENHRY and CDR2 as SYGVKD. J lost 6 bases, V lost 6 bases, and 8 bases had no gene match. The CDR3 DNA sequence: TGTGCCATCAGCCGGACAGGGGCCGCGAATGGCTACACCTTC. Its translation is CAISRTGAANGYTF.

This chain connects TRBV30 to TRBJ2-7, with 9 nucleotides matching TRBD1. The junction had 7 bases not matched to a gene; V was cut back by 7 bases and J by 3 bases. The CDR3 length is 13 residues. The germline gives CDR1 GTSNPN, CDR2 SVGIG (reference sequence). The CDR3 reads CASAGQGVYEQYF. Here the CDR3 DNA reads TGTGCCTCCGCGGGACAGGGCGTCTACGAGCAGTACTTC.

J is TRBJ2-1 and V is TRBV7-2; TRBD1 aligns across 10 bases. Looked up from germline, CDR1 is SGHTA and CDR2 is FQGNSA. Trimming at V came to 4 bases and at J to 5 bases, leaving 8 bases not matched to a gene. The CDR3 sequence is 16 residues long. CDR3 coding DNA: TGTGCCAGCAGCTGGCGACCGGGACAGGGGAACAATGAGCAGTTCTTC. Amino acids: CASSWRPGQGNNEQFF.

The chain has TRBV4-1 and TRBJ2-1; 14 bases are a match to TRBD2. The germline gives CDR1 MGHRA, CDR2 YSYEKL. The CDR3 is 21 residues long. V shed 1 base and J 0 bases; nucleotides not matched to a gene: 11. The CDR3 nucleotides are TGCGCCAGCAGCCAAGGGGGAAAGACTAGCGGGAGGGCCCGCTCCTACAATGAGCAGTTCTTC. Translation gives CASSQGGKTSGRARSYNEQFF.

The chain recombines TRBV27 with TRBJ2-1, with TRBD2 matching over 13 bases. Germline V gives CDR1 MNHEY, CDR2 SMNVEV (reference sequence). The CDR3 is made up of 16 amino acids. V shed 5 bases, J shed 8 bases, and the junction held 9 bases outside the gene matches. In DNA form, the CDR3 reads TGTGCCAGCAGTCTCACTAGCGGGAGGGCCTCGGATGAGCAGTTCTTC. Protein sequence: CASSLTSGRASDEQFF.

This clone was observed a handful of times. The gene calls are TRBV7-5 and TRBJ1-2. TRBV7-5 is a listed pseudogene. The CDR3 has 18 amino acids. Written as DNA, the CDR3 is TGTGTCAGAAGCCCACGCCATCCCCCGGGAGCAGGGCACTATGGCTACACCTTC. This encodes CVRSPRHPPGAGHYGYTF.

The CDR3 DNA is TGTGCCTGGAGTGCCGACTCTGGAAACACCATATATTTT. This codes for CAWSADSGNTIYF. This chain links TRBV30 with TRBJ1-3; no clear D. Between the trimmed V and J ends, which lost 1 base and 0 bases, there was a span of 4 bases. CDR1 is GTSNPN, CDR2 SVGIG, per germline (reference sequence). This CDR3 has 13 residues.

Comments on this clone: This sample also contains other DNA sequences that code for the same CDR3. For the CDR3, the DNA is TGTGCCAGCAGTGAACAGGGAACCTACGAGCAGTACTTC. Encoded protein: CASSEQGTYEQYF. V is TRBV2 and J is TRBJ2-7; TRBD1 is a possible D gene (5 bases). Deletions cut 2 bases from V and 2 bases from J, with 7 bases between. This CDR3 contains 13 residues. Germline CDR1 and CDR2: SNHLY and FYNNEI. Together with reference TRBV2 and TRBJ2-7, the CDR3 gives the full variable domain: EPEVTQTPSHQVTQMGQEVILRCVPISNHLYFYWYRQILGQKVEFLVSFYNNEISEKSEIFDDQFSVERPDGSNFTLKIRSTKLEDSAMYFCASSEQGTYEQYFGPGTRLTVT.

Notes on this clone: A read error may account for a junction end that differs from germline. The chain recombines TRBV27 with TRBJ1-5; weak D call: TRBD1 (6 bases). Germline CDR1 MNHEY, CDR2 SMNVEV (reference sequence). The CDR3 runs 11 residues. The CDR3 DNA sequence: TGTGCCAGCAGCGAACCTCGGGGGCCGGATTTT. Residues: CASSEPRGPDF.

V and J are TRBV6-5 and TRBJ1-5, with TRBD1 matching over 7 bases. V lost 4 bases and J lost 6; bases outside the gene matches: 9. The CDR3 length is 15 residues. Germline V gene data show CDR1 as MNHEY and CDR2 as SVGAGI. The CDR3 loop is CASSSGQFVGQPQHF. The DNA for the CDR3 is TGTGCCAGCAGTTCGGGACAGTTCGTGGGTCAGCCCCAGCATTTT.

V and J are TRBV5-1 and TRBJ2-7; 7 bases match TRBD2. J gave up 3 bases and V 5 bases, and 11 bases lay outside the gene matches. CDR1 is SGHRS, CDR2 YFSETQ, per germline. The CDR3 is made up of 15 amino acids. CDR3 loop: CASRLRSSGNYEQYF. CDR3 coding DNA: TGCGCCAGCAGGCTAAGATCCAGCGGGAACTACGAGCAGTACTTC.

The V and J genes are TRBV4-2 and TRBJ2-7; D perhaps matches TRBD1 (5 bases). The CDR3 runs 15 residues. The V and J ends lost 0 bases and 1 base respectively, with 10 bases between them. Germline lookup yields CDR1 LGHNA and CDR2 YNFKEQ. CDR3 sequence (DNA): TGTGCCAGCAGCCAAGAATACAGGAATTCCTACGAGCAGTACTTC. This encodes CASSQEYRNSYEQYF.

This clone appeared a few times. The rearrangement joins TRBV21-1 to TRBJ1-2; the tabulated D call, TRBD1, remains unverified against the DNA. TRBV21-1 represents a pseudogene. The CDR3 length is 14 residues. The CDR3 sequence is CASSSDRDNYGYTF. The CDR3 DNA reads as TGTGCCAGCAGCAGTGACAGAGACAACTATGGCTACACCTTC.

V and J are TRBV18 and TRBJ1-5; weak D call: TRBD1 (6 bases). Germline values: CDR1 KGHSH, CDR2 LQKENI. The CDR3 is 16 residues long. V dropped 4 bases and J dropped 0 bases, with 13 bases sitting between them. The CDR3 sequence is CASSHGTLYSNQPQHF. DNA of the CDR3: TGTGCCAGCTCACACGGGACACTTTATAGCAATCAGCCCCAGCATTTT.

The chain recombines TRBV28 with TRBJ2-5; possible D gene TRBD1, 6 bases. The CDR3 covers 13 residues. Germline V gives CDR1 MDHEN, CDR2 SYDVKM. Trimming cost V 6 bases and J 1 base, with 9 bases left between them. The CDR3 sequence is CASREGGQETQYF. The CDR3 region has the DNA TGTGCCAGCAGGGAAGGGGGCCAAGAGACCCAGTACTTC.